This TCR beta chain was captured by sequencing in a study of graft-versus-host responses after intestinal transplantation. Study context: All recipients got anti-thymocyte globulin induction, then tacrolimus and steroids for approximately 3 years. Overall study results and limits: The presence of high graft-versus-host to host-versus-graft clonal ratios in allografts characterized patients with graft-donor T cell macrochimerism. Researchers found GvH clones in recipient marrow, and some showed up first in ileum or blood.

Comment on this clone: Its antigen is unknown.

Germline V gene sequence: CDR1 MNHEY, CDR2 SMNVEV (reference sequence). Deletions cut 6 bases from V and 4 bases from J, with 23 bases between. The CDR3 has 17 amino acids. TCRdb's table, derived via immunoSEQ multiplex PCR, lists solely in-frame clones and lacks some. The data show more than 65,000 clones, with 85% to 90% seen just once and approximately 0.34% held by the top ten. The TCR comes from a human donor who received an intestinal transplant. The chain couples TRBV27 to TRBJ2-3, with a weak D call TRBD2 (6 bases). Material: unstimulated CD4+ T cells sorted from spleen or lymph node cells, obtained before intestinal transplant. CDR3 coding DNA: TGTGCCAGCAGCTTTCGGATGGAGCGGGCTATACCAGATACGCAGTATTTT. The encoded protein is CASSFRMERAIPDTQYF.